This is a list of T cell receptor beta chains from one sample in a study of blood T cell repertoires in COVID-19. Sequencing was performed with immunoSEQ multiplex PCR; in TCRdb, only in-frame clones are kept and a portion is missing. The table includes some 66,000 clones, approximately 95% detected once. Sequenced: peripheral blood. These receptors were obtained from a man between 65 and 80 years old with active COVID-19. Both conserved end residues are part of each CDR3. A D gene is named only where the DNA matches it firmly. Clone size is shown for a subset of rows, as once, few, many or a class of expanded clone.

V	size	J	D	CDR3	DNA
TRBV2	NA	TRBJ2-5	NA	CASLSQAQETQYF	TGTGCCAGCCTATCTCAGGCGCAAGAGACCCAGTACTTC
TRBV5-1	few	TRBJ1-2	TRBD1	CASSAGTGALVGYTF	TGCGCCAGCAGCGCCGGGACAGGGGCCCTAGTGGGCTACACCTTC
TRBV29-1	NA	TRBJ2-3	NA	CSVRDSLWGDTQYF	TGCAGCGTACGGGACTCACTTTGGGGGGATACGCAGTATTTT
TRBV5-5	NA	TRBJ1-3	TRBD1	CASSLATGVGGNTIYF	TGTGCCAGCAGCTTGGCCACAGGGGTAGGAGGAAACACCATATATTTT
TRBV6-6	NA	TRBJ1-2	TRBD1	CASSSQGAYGYTF	TGTGCCAGCAGTTCCCAGGGGGCTTATGGCTACACCTTC
TRBV13	NA	TRBJ1-2	NA	CASSLVGVSNYGYTF	TGTGCCAGCAGCTTAGTCGGGGTATCCAACTATGGCTACACCTTC
TRBV5-6	many	TRBJ2-4	NA	CASSENTVTALAKNIQYF	TGTGCCAGCAGTGAGAATACGGTCACAGCTCTAGCCAAAAACATTCAGTACTTC
TRBV19	NA	TRBJ2-5	NA	CASSEGGETQYF	TGTGCCAGTAGTGAGGGTGGTGAGACCCAGTACTTC
TRBV10-2	NA	TRBJ1-2	NA	CASNRAGGDYGYTF	TGCGCCAGTAACAGGGCGGGAGGGGACTATGGCTACACCTTC
TRBV19	NA	TRBJ1-2	NA	CASSGMMGAGYTF	TGTGCCAGTAGTGGCATGATGGGGGCTGGCTACACCTTC
TRBV5-1	NA	TRBJ1-4	NA	CASSRSGADSNEKLFF	TGCGCCAGCAGCCGAAGTGGTGCAGACTCTAATGAAAAACTGTTTTTT
TRBV18	NA	TRBJ2-2	NA	CASSRDSSFTGELFF	TGTGCCAGCTCACGAGACAGTTCTTTCACCGGGGAGCTGTTTTTT
TRBV5-6	NA	TRBJ2-3	NA	CASSLVGWGGTDTQYF	TGTGCCAGCAGCTTGGTAGGGTGGGGCGGCACAGATACGCAGTATTTT
TRBV5-1	NA	TRBJ2-3	TRBD1	CASSLETGLDTQYF	TGCGCCAGCAGCTTGGAGACAGGGTTAGATACGCAGTATTTT
TRBV27	NA	TRBJ1-2	TRBD1	CASSYLEGGNGYTF	TGTGCCAGCAGTTACCTCGAAGGGGGCAATGGCTACACCTTC
TRBV6-1	NA	TRBJ1-6	NA	CASSDRVSYNSPLHF	TGTGCCAGCAGTGACAGGGTCTCCTATAATTCACCCCTCCACTTT
TRBV19	NA	TRBJ2-1	NA	CASSIYPSSPYNEQFF	TGTGCCAGTAGTATATATCCTAGCTCCCCCTACAATGAGCAGTTCTTC
TRBV5-4	NA	TRBJ2-7	NA	CASSLHGGIGEYF	TGTGCCAGCAGCTTGCATGGGGGGATTGGGGAGTACTTC
TRBV5-1	NA	TRBJ2-3	NA	CASSLAFFLDTQYF	TGCGCCAGCAGCTTGGCCTTCTTTTTAGATACGCAGTATTTT
TRBV6-6	NA	TRBJ1-2	TRBD1	CASSRGQGEDYTF	TGTGCCAGCAGCCGAGGACAGGGGGAGGACTACACCTTC
TRBV5-1	NA	TRBJ2-6	TRBD1	CASTRGQGAFRSGANVLTF	TGCGCCAGCACCCGGGGACAGGGGGCTTTTAGGTCTGGGGCCAACGTCCTGACTTTC
TRBV7-9	NA	TRBJ1-2	NA	CASSSSSLQSLNYGYTF	TGTGCCAGCAGCTCTAGCTCCCTCCAGAGCTTAAACTATGGCTACACCTTC
TRBV18	NA	TRBJ1-6	NA	CASSRGGGDSPLHF	TGTGCCAGCTCACGGGGCGGTGGGGATTCACCCCTCCACTTT
TRBV19	NA	TRBJ2-1	TRBD2	CASSIALTSGGSYNEQFF	TGTGCCAGTAGTATAGCGCTTACGAGCGGGGGGTCCTACAATGAGCAGTTCTTC
TRBV4-3	NA	TRBJ2-1	TRBD2	CASSQYLAGGTDSEQFF	TGCGCCAGCAGCCAATATCTAGCGGGGGGCACCGACAGTGAGCAGTTCTTC
TRBV28	NA	TRBJ1-6	TRBD1	CASSVRTGNYSPLHF	TGTGCCAGCAGTGTCCGGACAGGGAATTATTCACCCCTCCACTTT
TRBV19	NA	TRBJ1-3	TRBD1	CASSASTGTGNTIYF	TGTGCCAGTAGTGCTTCGACAGGGACTGGAAACACCATATATTTT
TRBV7-8	NA	TRBJ1-1	NA	CASSLTGSTEAFF	TGTGCCAGCAGCTTAACAGGGAGCACTGAAGCTTTCTTT
TRBV10-3	NA	TRBJ1-5	TRBD1	CAISEPGQGTGQPQHF	TGTGCCATCAGTGAGCCGGGACAGGGAACGGGGCAGCCCCAGCATTTT
TRBV11-2	NA	TRBJ1-3	NA	CASNPGVAGNTIYF	TGTGCCAGCAACCCCGGGGTTGCCGGAAACACCATATATTTT
TRBV5-5	NA	TRBJ1-5	NA	CASSDGQTNQPQHF	TGTGCCAGCAGCGACGGACAGACCAATCAGCCCCAGCATTTT
TRBV7-9	NA	TRBJ1-1	NA	CASSFLRGEAFF	TGTGCCAGCAGCTTCCTTCGGGGTGAAGCTTTCTTT
TRBV6-1	NA	TRBJ1-2	NA	CASSELGGAVNYGYTF	TGTGCCAGCAGTGAATTGGGGGGGGCGGTTAACTATGGCTACACCTTC
TRBV15	NA	TRBJ2-3	NA	CATSTKVEGTQYF	TGTGCCACCAGCACCAAGGTTGAGGGTACGCAGTATTTT
TRBV5-1	NA	TRBJ1-2	TRBD1	CASSLGQGVHYGYTF	TGCGCCAGCAGCTTGGGACAGGGGGTACACTATGGCTACACCTTC
TRBV7-9	NA	TRBJ1-2	NA	CASSQDSGYTF	TGTGCCAGCAGCCAAGACAGCGGCTACACCTTC
TRBV5-1	NA	TRBJ2-6	NA	CASSLTEAGANVLTF	TGCGCCAGCAGCTTGACGGAGGCTGGGGCCAACGTCCTGACTTTC
TRBV7-8	once	TRBJ1-1	NA	CASSLGQASEAFF	TGTGCCAGCAGCTTAGGGCAAGCTAGTGAAGCTTTCTTT
TRBV2	NA	TRBJ1-5	NA	CASREQGGDQPQHF	TGTGCCAGCAGGGAACAGGGTGGAGATCAGCCCCAGCATTTT
TRBV19	NA	TRBJ2-5	NA	CASGVGETQYF	TGTGCCAGTGGAGTAGGAGAGACCCAGTACTTC
TRBV19	NA	TRBJ1-6	NA	CASSGTGSSISPLHF	TGTGCCAGTAGTGGAACGGGATCATCGATTTCACCCCTCCACTTT
TRBV9	NA	TRBJ2-2	NA	CASSAGGTAPTGELFF	TGTGCCAGCAGCGCGGGGGGGACAGCCCCTACCGGGGAGCTGTTTTTT
TRBV19	few	TRBJ1-6	NA	CATGLGLSSPLHF	TGTGCCACCGGACTCGGGTTGAGTTCACCCCTCCACTTT
TRBV7-3	NA	TRBJ2-2	NA	CASSPDPAGTHTGELFF	TGTGCCAGCAGCCCAGACCCAGCCGGGACACATACCGGGGAGCTGTTTTTT
TRBV7-7	NA	TRBJ2-2	TRBD1	CASRGDRANTGELFF	TGTGCTAGCAGGGGGGACAGGGCGAACACCGGGGAGCTGTTTTTT
TRBV6-5	once	TRBJ2-5	TRBD2	CASSLTSGGARTQYF	TGTGCCAGCAGTTTGACTAGCGGGGGTGCCCGGACCCAGTACTTC